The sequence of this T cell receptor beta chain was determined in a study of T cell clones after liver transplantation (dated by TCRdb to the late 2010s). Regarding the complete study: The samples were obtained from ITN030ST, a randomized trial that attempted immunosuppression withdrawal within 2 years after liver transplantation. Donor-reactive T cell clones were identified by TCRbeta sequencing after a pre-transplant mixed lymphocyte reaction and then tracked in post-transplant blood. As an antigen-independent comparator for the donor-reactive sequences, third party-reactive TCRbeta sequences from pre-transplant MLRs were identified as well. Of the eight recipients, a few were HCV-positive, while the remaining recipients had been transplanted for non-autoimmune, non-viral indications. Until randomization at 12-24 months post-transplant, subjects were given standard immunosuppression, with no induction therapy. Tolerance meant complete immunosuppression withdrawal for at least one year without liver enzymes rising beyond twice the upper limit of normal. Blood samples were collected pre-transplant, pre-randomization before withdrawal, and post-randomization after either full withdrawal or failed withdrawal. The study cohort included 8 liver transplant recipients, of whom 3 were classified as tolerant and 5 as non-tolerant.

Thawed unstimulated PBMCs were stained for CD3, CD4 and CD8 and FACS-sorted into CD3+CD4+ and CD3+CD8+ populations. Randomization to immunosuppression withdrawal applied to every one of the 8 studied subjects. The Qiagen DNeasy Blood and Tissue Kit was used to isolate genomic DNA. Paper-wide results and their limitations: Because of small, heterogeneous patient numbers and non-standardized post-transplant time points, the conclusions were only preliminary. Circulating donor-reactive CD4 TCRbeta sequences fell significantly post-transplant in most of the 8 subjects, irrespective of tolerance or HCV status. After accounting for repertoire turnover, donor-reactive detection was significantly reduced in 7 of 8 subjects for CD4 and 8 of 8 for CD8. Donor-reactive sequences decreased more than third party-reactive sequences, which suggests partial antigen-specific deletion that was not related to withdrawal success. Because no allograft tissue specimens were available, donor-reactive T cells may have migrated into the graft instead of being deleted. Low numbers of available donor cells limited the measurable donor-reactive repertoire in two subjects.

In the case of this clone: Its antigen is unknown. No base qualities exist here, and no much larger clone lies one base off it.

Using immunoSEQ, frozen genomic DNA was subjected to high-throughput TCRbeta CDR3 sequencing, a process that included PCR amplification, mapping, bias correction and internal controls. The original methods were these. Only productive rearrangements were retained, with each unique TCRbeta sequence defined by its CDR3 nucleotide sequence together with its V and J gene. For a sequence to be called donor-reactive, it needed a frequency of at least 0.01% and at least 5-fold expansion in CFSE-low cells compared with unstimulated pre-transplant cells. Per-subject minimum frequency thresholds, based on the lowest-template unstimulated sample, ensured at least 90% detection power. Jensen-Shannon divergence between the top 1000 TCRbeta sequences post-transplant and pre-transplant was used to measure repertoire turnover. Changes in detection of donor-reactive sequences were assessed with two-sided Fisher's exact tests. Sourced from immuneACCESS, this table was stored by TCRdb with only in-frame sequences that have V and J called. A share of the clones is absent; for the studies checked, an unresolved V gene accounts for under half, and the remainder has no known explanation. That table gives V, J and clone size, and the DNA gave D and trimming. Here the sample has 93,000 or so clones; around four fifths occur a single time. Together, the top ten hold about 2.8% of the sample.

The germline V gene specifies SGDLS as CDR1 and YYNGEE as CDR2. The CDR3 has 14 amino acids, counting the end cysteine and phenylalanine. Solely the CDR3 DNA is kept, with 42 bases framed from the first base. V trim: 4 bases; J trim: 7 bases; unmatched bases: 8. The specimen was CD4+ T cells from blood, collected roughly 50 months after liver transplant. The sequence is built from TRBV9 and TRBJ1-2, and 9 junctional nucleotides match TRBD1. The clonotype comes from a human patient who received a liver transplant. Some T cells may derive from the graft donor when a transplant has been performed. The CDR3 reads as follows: CASSKNRGLGGYTF. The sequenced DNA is TGTGCCAGCAGCAAAAACAGGGGGCTAGGTGGCTACACCTTC.